The 8 T cell receptor beta chains listed next were all sequenced from one sample in a study of Graves' ophthalmopathy and Graves' hyperthyroidism. Beta-chain TCR CDR3 regions were amplified from RNA transcripts. The authors performed first-round RT-PCR with HTBI primers and then a second-round multiplex PCR. In TCRdb, the multiplex PCR reads were re-called with MiXCR into one record per CDR3 protein. The data hold tens of thousands of distinct CDR3 sequences, with less than 55% observed a single time. What was sequenced was peripheral blood. The receptors derive from an adult woman with Graves' ophthalmopathy.

There are many counts of this clonotype. The CDR3 region has the DNA TGTGCCAGCAGTTTAGATGATTTCTACGAGCAGTACTTC. Translated: CASSLDDFYEQYF. J is TRBJ2-7 and V is TRBV12-3 or TRBV12-4; D not certain. V gave up 1 base and J gave up 3 bases, with 7 bases separating them. The CDR3 extends over 13 amino acids.

This clonotype occurred many times. This chain joins TRBV7-9 and TRBJ2-5; 7 bases match TRBD1. The CDR3 is 13 amino acids. The V segment lost 10 bases and the J segment 1 base; nucleotides outside the gene matches: 6. CDR1 is SEHNR, CDR2 FQNEAQ, per germline (reference sequence). In DNA form, the CDR3 reads TGTGCCACGAACAAGGGGGCCCAAGAGACCCAGTACTTC. Protein: CATNKGAQETQYF.

Many counts were recorded for this clonotype. V usage is TRBV7-2 and J usage is TRBJ2-1; TRBD1 might be the D (5 bases). This CDR3 spans 14 amino acids. CDR1 and CDR2 (germline): SGHTA, FQGNSA. V was clipped by 0 bases and J by 5 bases, with 8 bases between them. The CDR3 protein is CASSLARADNEQFF. For the CDR3, the DNA is TGTGCCAGCAGCTTAGCCAGGGCTGACAATGAGCAGTTCTTC.

This clonotype was detected ten times or more. The CDR3 region has the DNA TGTGCCAGCAGCTTGGGTTTGACAGGGGGAAGTCAGCCCCAGCATTTT. Translated, it gives CASSLGLTGGSQPQHF. V is TRBV5-8 and J is TRBJ1-5, with 9 bases matching TRBD1. Per germline, CDR1 SGHTS and CDR2 YDEGEE. J gave up 6 bases and V 0 bases, and 7 bases lay outside the gene matches. This CDR3 comprises 16 residues.

This clonotype was recorded many times. This rearrangement joins TRBV7-9 to TRBJ2-3, with a tentative D call TRBD2 (5 bases). The length of the CDR3 is 16 residues. Germline CDR1 SEHNR, CDR2 FQNEAQ (reference sequence). With 5 bases removed from V and 4 bases from J, the gap between germline ends came to 19 bases. CDR3 DNA sequence: TGTGCCAGCAGCCAGACGACTATGCTAGGTTCAGATACGCAGTATTTT. Protein product: CASSQTTMLGSDTQYF.

This clonotype was picked up many times. The gene calls are TRBV19 and TRBJ2-1; D is undetermined. V lost 4 bases, J lost 6 bases, and 7 bases lay in between. Germline loops: CDR1 LNHDA, CDR2 SQIVND (reference sequence). The CDR3 has 12 amino acids. The CDR3 sequence is CASSKRGNEQFF. The CDR3 bases are TGTGCCAGTAGTAAAAGAGGCAATGAGCAGTTCTTC.

A remark on this clonotype: Being one base from a much bigger clone, this may be a read error. V is TRBV28 and J is TRBJ1-1, with D hard to call. The V gene's germline CDR1 is MDHEN and CDR2 SYDVKM. The CDR3 covers 14 residues. CDR3 protein: CASSFVLGNTEASF. CDR3 bases: TGTGCCAGCAGTTTTGTGTTGGGGAACACTGAAGCTTCCTTT.

The chain links TRBV29-1 to TRBJ2-1, with 10 bases matching TRBD2. This CDR3 contains 16 residues. J was trimmed by 0 bases and V by 8 bases; bases with no gene match: 10. Germline V lookup: CDR1 SQVTM, CDR2 ANQGSEA. The CDR3 DNA reads TGCAGCAGTTTATCGGCTAGCGGGAGCTCCTACAATGAGCAGTTCTTC. Protein sequence: CSSLSASGSSYNEQFF.